This passage covers 26 T cell receptor beta chains from one sample sequenced in a study of low-dose radiotherapy and immunotherapy resistance in tumors. Described time point: after trial treatment. The treatment is: LDRT plus nivolumab, ipilimumab, low-dose cyclophosphamide and aspirin (RACIN trial). The TCRs were subjected to amplification over roughly 18 PCR cycles employing a constant-region primer in conjunction with a V-primer adapter. TCRdb fed the reads into MiXCR, producing one record per CDR3 protein. The data hold roughly 52,000 distinct CDR3 sequences, with around a third observed a single time. Sequenced material: PBMCs, taken after low-dose radiotherapy plus immunotherapy. All receptors come from a male donor with rectosigmoid adenocarcinoma.

This clonotype came up many times. The chain has TRBV4-3 and TRBJ2-5; D gene ambiguous. Germline values: CDR1 LGHNA, CDR2 YSLEER. This CDR3 region has 16 residues. V dropped 0 bases and J dropped 0 bases, with 11 bases sitting between them. CDR3 sequence reads: CASSQDWYLYQETQYF. The CDR3 nucleotides read TGCGCCAGCAGCCAAGATTGGTACCTATACCAAGAGACCCAGTACTTC.

Regarding this clonotype: This probably arose from a read error, given a far larger clone one base away. The chain couples TRBV28 to TRBJ2-1, with D tentatively TRBD2 (5 bases). V was clipped by 6 bases and J by 10 bases, with 37 bases between them. The CDR3 totals 20 residues. Per germline, CDR1 MDHEN and CDR2 SYDVKM. The CDR3 spells CASSHPTDRGTRRTAYEQFF. The CDR3 region has the DNA TGTGCCAGCAGCCATCCGACCGACCGCGGAACTAGGCGAACCGCCTACGAGCAGTTCTTC.

This clonotype was observed a handful of times. This chain links TRBV5-1 with TRBJ2-3, with 9 bases lining up with TRBD2. Trimming at V came to 6 bases and at J to 1 base, leaving 0 bases not matched to a gene. Germline values: CDR1 SGHRS, CDR2 YFSETQ. The CDR3 extends over 13 amino acids. CDR3 coding DNA: TGCGCCAGCAAGCGGGAGGGCACAGATACGCAGTATTTT. This sequence encodes CASKREGTDTQYF.

The chain joins TRBV9 to TRBJ2-1; 9 positions match TRBD2. This CDR3 spans 20 amino acids. The germline V gene has CDR1 SGDLS and CDR2 YYNGEE. The J segment lost 0 bases and the V segment lost 0 bases, leaving 13 bases of the junction unmatched. CDR3 loop: CASSVASGIAGAFSYNEQFF. CDR3 in DNA: TGTGCCAGCAGCGTAGCTTCGGGAATAGCGGGGGCCTTCTCCTACAATGAGCAGTTCTTC.

This clonotype was picked up many times. The rearrangement joins TRBV29-1 to TRBJ2-3; D may be TRBD1 (6 bases). Germline V gives CDR1 SQVTM, CDR2 ANQGSEA. The CDR3 has 13 residues. Trimming left V 5 bases short and J 8 bases short, with 17 bases between. In DNA, the CDR3 is TGCAGCGTTCCAAGACAGGCACAGAGTACGCAGTATTTT. It is translated as CSVPRQAQSTQYF.

At least ten counts were recorded for this clonotype. This chain joins TRBV12-3 or TRBV12-4 and TRBJ2-7, with unresolved D. CDR3 length: 14 amino acids. V dropped 3 bases and J dropped 1 base, with 10 bases sitting between them. The CDR3 is CASSFGSRSYEQYF. The CDR3 DNA follows: TGTGCCAGCAGTTTCGGTAGCAGATCCTACGAGCAGTACTTC.

This chain links TRBV5-1 with TRBJ1-5; no clear D. The CDR3 has 13 amino acids. CDR1 SGHRS and CDR2 YFSETQ come from the germline V gene. Trimming stripped 0 bases from V and 1 base from J, with 2 bases between. Written as DNA, the CDR3 is TGCGCCAGCAGCTTGGACAGCAATCAGCCCCAGCATTTT. It encodes CASSLDSNQPQHF.

In nucleotides, the CDR3 is TGTGCCAGCAGCCCCGGGAGGACGGGGGCCGGGGAGCTGTTTTTT. Encoded protein: CASSPGRTGAGELFF. The chain uses TRBV5-8 and TRBJ2-2; 7 bases agree with TRBD2. V was pared by 4 bases and J by 6 bases, with 9 bases of the junction left unmatched. Looked up from germline, CDR1 is SGHTS and CDR2 is YDEGEE. The CDR3 length is 15 residues.

The gene calls are TRBV6-2 or TRBV6-3 and TRBJ1-3; TRBD1 agrees at 8 bases. Unmatched junction bases numbered 2, after V lost 4 bases and J lost 0 bases. Germline CDR1 is MNHEY and CDR2 is SVGEGT. The CDR3 loop spans 15 amino acids. In DNA form, the CDR3 reads TGTGCCAGCAGTTCTACAGGGGGCTCTGGAAACACCATATATTTT. This encodes CASSSTGGSGNTIYF.

This clonotype was picked up a small number of times. This rearrangement joins TRBV6-2 or TRBV6-3 to TRBJ2-1, with 14 bases lining up with TRBD2. J lost 0 bases, V lost 6 bases, and 4 bases had no gene match. The CDR3 is 17 residues long. The V gene's germline CDR1 is MNHEY and CDR2 SVGEGT. The CDR3 loop is CASRRLAGGSSYNEQFF. DNA for the CDR3: TGTGCCAGCAGGCGACTAGCGGGAGGGAGCTCCTACAATGAGCAGTTCTTC.

On this clonotype: A far larger clone is one base from this, pointing to a likely read error. The chain recombines TRBV5-1 with TRBJ2-5; 9 nucleotides match TRBD1. The CDR3 totals 15 residues. J gave up 11 bases and V 3 bases, and 14 bases lay outside the gene matches. Per the germline V gene, CDR1 is SGHRS and CDR2 is YFSETQ. CDR3 in amino acids: CASSSGTGNYNEQYF. The CDR3 bases are TGCGCCAGCAGCTCCGGGACAGGGAACTACAATGAGCAGTACTTC.

This clonotype was recorded once. The CDR3 protein is CASSLDRVFGRSNQPQHF. CDR3 coding DNA: TGTGCCAGCAGCTTGGACAGGGTGTTTGGTAGGAGCAATCAGCCCCAGCATTTT. The chain has TRBV5-5 and TRBJ1-5, with D possibly matching TRBD1 (6 bases). V lost 0 bases and J lost 1, with 17 bases in between. The CDR3 is made up of 18 amino acids. Germline V CDR1 and CDR2: SGHKS, YYEKEE (reference sequence).

This clonotype was counted ten times or more. The chain joins TRBV5-1 to TRBJ2-2, with 8 bases fitting TRBD1. CDR3 length equals 15 residues. V lost 4 bases, J lost 3 bases, and 5 bases stayed unmatched. Looked up from germline, CDR1 is SGHRS and CDR2 is YFSETQ. The CDR3 bases are TGCGCCAGCAGCACTAGACAGGGGTACACCGGGGAGCTGTTTTTT. Protein sequence: CASSTRQGYTGELFF.

The rearrangement uses TRBV20-1 and TRBJ1-5, with 7 bases identical to TRBD1. V shed 6 bases and J 4 bases; nucleotides not matched to a gene: 6. Per the germline V gene, CDR1 is DFQATT and CDR2 is SNEGSKA (reference sequence). The CDR3 sequence is 13 residues long. This CDR3 reads CSARGGLNQPQHF. Written as DNA, the CDR3 is TGCAGTGCCAGGGGGGGGCTTAATCAGCCCCAGCATTTT.

This clonotype turned up a few times. The chain carries TRBV27 and TRBJ2-7, with TRBD2 identical over 9 bases. The germline gives CDR1 MNHEY, CDR2 SMNVEV (reference sequence). The CDR3 covers 19 residues. The V gene end was trimmed by 5 bases and the J gene end by 3 bases; junction bases not matched to a gene: 20. CDR3 residues: CASSPRPSAGTSRSYEQYF. The CDR3 coding sequence is TGTGCCAGCAGTCCGCGACCGAGTGCCGGGACTAGCAGAAGCTACGAGCAGTACTTC.

The J gene is TRBJ2-1, the V gene TRBV5-1, with TRBD2 as a possible D gene (6 bases). Trimming cost V 5 bases and J 6 bases, with 12 bases left between them. Germline CDR1 SGHRS, CDR2 YFSETQ. There are 13 residues in the CDR3. The chain's CDR3 is CASRSGFGNEQFF. The DNA of the CDR3 is TGCGCCAGCAGGAGCGGGTTCGGCAATGAGCAGTTCTTC.

The rearrangement uses TRBV19 and TRBJ2-5, with TRBD2 as a possible D gene (6 bases). V dropped 6 bases and J dropped 6 bases, with 23 bases sitting between them. The CDR3 extends over 16 amino acids. Germline loops: CDR1 LNHDA, CDR2 SQIVND (reference sequence). CDR3 sequence: CASSPQAGGIGKTQYF. The CDR3 DNA reads TGTGCCAGTAGCCCCCAAGCAGGCGGGATTGGGAAGACCCAGTACTTC.

This clonotype came up many times. This chain joins TRBV12-3 or TRBV12-4 and TRBJ1-5; 8 nucleotides align to TRBD1. The CDR3 spans 15 residues. The J segment lost 5 bases and the V segment lost 5 bases, leaving 8 bases of the junction unmatched. CDR3 sequence reads: CASSPQGGGDQPQHF. The DNA for the CDR3 is TGTGCCAGCAGTCCACAGGGGGGGGGGGATCAGCCCCAGCATTTT.

In this sample, this clonotype turned up a few times. The chain combines TRBV10-3 with TRBJ2-4, with TRBD1 matching over 11 bases. This CDR3 has 18 amino acids. Germline CDR1 and CDR2: ENHRY and SYGVKD. V was pared by 6 bases and J by 1 base, with 11 bases of the junction left unmatched. The CDR3 loop reads CAISQPGQGALAKNIQYF. In nucleotides, the CDR3 is TGTGCCATCAGCCAACCTGGACAGGGGGCACTGGCCAAAAACATTCAGTACTTC.

This chain uses TRBV29-1 with TRBJ2-5; perhaps TRBD2 as D (6 bases). In germline, CDR1 is SQVTM, CDR2 ANQGSEA. The CDR3 sequence is 15 residues long. With 4 bases removed from V and 5 bases from J, the gap between germline ends came to 20 bases. CDR3 in amino acids: CSVGSQGGVSETQYF. The CDR3 coding sequence is TGCAGCGTTGGTTCTCAGGGCGGGGTGAGCGAGACCCAGTACTTC.

A few counts support this clonotype. This chain uses TRBV6-6 with TRBJ2-7, with unresolved D. Germline-derived CDR1 and CDR2 are MNHNY and SVGAGI (reference sequence). Trimming shortened V by 5 bases and J by 7 bases, and 15 bases separated the two germline ends. The CDR3 runs 13 residues. CDR3 sequence: CASSTRTVGEQYF. In nucleotides, the CDR3 is TGTGCCAGCAGTACCCGGACCGTGGGGGAGCAGTACTTC.

This clonotype has just one count. V and J are TRBV11-1 and TRBJ2-1; no definite D call. The germline gives CDR1 SGHAT, CDR2 FQDESV (reference sequence). V was clipped by 5 bases and J by 9 bases, with 23 bases between them. CDR3 size: 16 residues. CDR3 DNA sequence: TGTGCCAGCAGCCCTGAAGGGAAGGGATCGGTAGGTGAGCAGTTCTTC. Its translation: CASSPEGKGSVGEQFF.

This clonotype was seen at least ten times. The chain combines TRBV19 with TRBJ2-5; a possible D gene is TRBD2 (5 bases). This CDR3 has 13 amino acids. CDR1 and CDR2 (germline): LNHDA, SQIVND (reference sequence). V lost 4 bases and J 5 bases, leaving 11 bases between the germline ends. The CDR3 DNA is TGTGCCAGTAGTACGGGGATGGTGGAGACCCAGTACTTC. Protein sequence: CASSTGMVETQYF. The full variable domain, in which reference TRBV19 and TRBJ2-5 provide the parts outside the CDR3, is DGGITQSPKYLFRKEGQNVTLSCEQNLNHDAMYWYRQDPGQGLRLIYYSQIVNDFQKGDIAEGYSVSREKKESFPLTVTSAQKNPTAFYLCASSTGMVETQYFGPGTRLLVL.

There are many counts of this clonotype. This chain connects TRBV7-2 to TRBJ1-2; D remains ambiguous. V was cut by 0 bases and J by 5 bases, with 7 bases left in between. This CDR3 contains 13 residues. The germline CDR1 and CDR2 sequences are SGHTA and FQGNSA. The CDR3 loop is CASSLAQLYGYTF. The CDR3 DNA reads as TGTGCCAGCAGCTTAGCCCAGTTATATGGCTACACCTTC.

In this sample, this clonotype turned up many times. V usage is TRBV19 and J usage is TRBJ2-2, with 9 bases that match TRBD1. This CDR3 region has 17 residues. V shed 1 base, J shed 6 bases, and the junction held 9 bases outside the gene matches. CDR1 is LNHDA, CDR2 SQIVND, per germline (reference sequence). For the CDR3, the DNA is TGTGCCAGTAGTATAGGACCTGGACAGGGGAGGCCCGGGGAGCTGTTTTTT. Its translation: CASSIGPGQGRPGELFF.

V and J are TRBV20-1 and TRBJ1-2; 7 positions match TRBD1. CDR3 length equals 14 residues. Germline CDR1 and CDR2: DFQATT and SNEGSKA (reference sequence). The J segment lost 0 bases and the V segment lost 5 bases, leaving 6 bases of the junction unmatched. Here the CDR3 reads CSAVRDRTNYGYTF. The CDR3 DNA is TGCAGTGCTGTTCGGGACAGAACTAACTATGGCTACACCTTC.